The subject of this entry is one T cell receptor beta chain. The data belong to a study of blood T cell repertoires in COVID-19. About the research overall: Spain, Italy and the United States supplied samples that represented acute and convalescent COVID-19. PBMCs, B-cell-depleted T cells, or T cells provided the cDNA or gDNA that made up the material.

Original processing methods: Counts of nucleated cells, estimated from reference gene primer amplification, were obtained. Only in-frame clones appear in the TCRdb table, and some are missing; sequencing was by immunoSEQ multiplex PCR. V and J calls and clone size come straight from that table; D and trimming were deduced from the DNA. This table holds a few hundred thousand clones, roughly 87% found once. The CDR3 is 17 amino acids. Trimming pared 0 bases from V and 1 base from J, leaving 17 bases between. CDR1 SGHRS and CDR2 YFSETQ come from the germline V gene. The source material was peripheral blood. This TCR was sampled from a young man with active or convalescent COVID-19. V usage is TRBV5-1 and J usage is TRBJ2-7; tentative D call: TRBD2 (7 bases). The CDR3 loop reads CASSLVGGGTASYEQYF. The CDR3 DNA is TGCGCCAGCAGCTTGGTGGGCGGGGGCACCGCATCCTACGAGCAGTACTTC.